Each of the 14 T cell receptor beta chains below was sequenced from the same sample in a study of blood T cells in healthy people across ages. Together with a sample-barcoded 5' primer, a J-beta primer mix was included in a second PCR lasting roughly 7 to 11 cycles. MiXCR, applied by TCRdb to the 5' RACE reads, yields one record per CDR3 protein. This sample has over 500,000 distinct CDR3 sequences, with 45% to 60% found just once. The sequenced material came from blood. These TCRs come from a woman of 80 years or more in good health.

The gene calls are TRBV12-3 or TRBV12-4 and TRBJ2-3; D remains ambiguous. V was trimmed by 6 bases and J by 0 bases, leaving 13 bases between them. The CDR3 spans 15 residues. The CDR3 region is CASSRWRTSTDTQYF. For the CDR3, the DNA is TGTGCCAGCAGCCGCTGGCGTACTAGCACAGATACGCAGTATTTT.

This clonotype was counted ten times or more. V is TRBV20-1 and J is TRBJ1-4; tentatively, D is TRBD1 (5 bases). The CDR3 runs to 17 residues. Germline V CDR1 and CDR2: DFQATT, SNEGSKA (reference sequence). With 4 bases removed from V and 8 bases from J, the gap between germline ends came to 26 bases. CDR3 coding DNA: TGCAGTGCTAAACCCGGGACCACCAAACTTTACTTAGAAAAACTGTTTTTT. As protein: CSAKPGTTKLYLEKLFF.

The J gene is TRBJ1-5, the V gene TRBV5-5, with TRBD1 as a possible D gene (5 bases). V was pared by 5 bases and J by 5 bases, with 23 bases between. This CDR3 has 17 residues. Germline-derived CDR1 and CDR2 are SGHKS and YYEKEE (reference sequence). CDR3 region: CASSLVAAGRSDQPQHF. Written as DNA, the CDR3 is TGTGCCAGCAGTCTTGTGGCGGCAGGGAGGAGTGATCAGCCCCAGCATTTT.

J is TRBJ2-5 and V is TRBV3-1; the D call may be TRBD1 or TRBD2 (6 bases each). Looked up from germline, CDR1 is LGHDT and CDR2 is YNNKEL (reference sequence). The V gene lost 4 bases and the J gene lost 11 bases, with 26 bases spanning the gap. The CDR3 spans 16 residues. CDR3 DNA: TGTGCCAGCAGCCGAAAGATCGGGGGCGGTCACAATGAGCAGTACTTC. Translation: CASSRKIGGGHNEQYF.

Notes on this clonotype: This may be a read error: a much more frequent sequence differs by one nucleotide. The rearrangement links TRBV24-1 to TRBJ2-3; 9 bases map to TRBD1. Per the germline V gene, CDR1 is KGHDR and CDR2 is SFDVKD. This CDR3 is built from 15 residues. CDR3 sequence reads: CTTSDWDRGTDTQYF. The DNA for the CDR3 is TGTACCACCAGTGATTGGGACAGGGGCACAGATACGCAGTATTTT.

This chain joins TRBV5-1 and TRBJ2-1; 10 bases fit TRBD1. The J segment lost 6 bases and the V segment lost 4 bases, leaving 4 bases of the junction unmatched. The CDR3 is made up of 14 amino acids. Germline values: CDR1 SGHRS, CDR2 YFSETQ. The CDR3 sequence is CASSRDRGSNEQFF. For the CDR3, the DNA is TGCGCCAGCAGCCGGGACAGGGGATCCAATGAGCAGTTCTTC.

This clonotype was counted a few times. A read error may explain this, as a much larger clone is one base away. The CDR3 loop is CAGSRDNREETQYF. The DNA for the CDR3 is TGTGCCGGCAGCAGAGATAACCGCGAAGAGACCCAGTACTTC. The chain links TRBV12-3 or TRBV12-4 to TRBJ2-5; D not certain. The CDR3 has 14 amino acids.

In this sample, this clonotype turned up a few times. This chain uses TRBV19 with TRBJ2-2; unclear D gene. Trimming took off 7 bases at V and 7 bases at J, with 10 bases between the two ends. This CDR3 is 12 amino acids long. Germline V gene lookup returns CDR1 LNHDA and CDR2 SQIVND (reference sequence). The chain's CDR3 is CASTQSRGELFF. DNA of the CDR3: TGTGCCAGTACCCAATCCCGCGGGGAGCTGTTTTTT.

V gene TRBV29-1 combines with J gene TRBJ2-4; unclear D gene. The end of the DNA is better explained by TRBJ2-7, so the J call may be wrong. CDR3 size: 12 residues. Germline V gene sequence: CDR1 SQVTM, CDR2 ANQGSEA. CDR3 sequence reads: CSVGSFTYEQYF. The CDR3 bases are TGCAGCGTTGGGAGTTTTACCTACGAGCAGTACTTC.

This clonotype was observed a few times. A much larger clone sits a single nucleotide away, making a read error possible. In nucleotides, the CDR3 is TGTGCCAGCAGTGACCCAGGGAGTGCAGATACGCAGTATTTT. It translates to CASSDPGSADTQYF. The chain joins TRBV6-6 to TRBJ2-3; either TRBD1 or TRBD2 may fit D (5 bases each). V was clipped by 5 bases and J by 4 bases, with 13 bases between them. The CDR3 sequence is 14 residues long. CDR1 and CDR2 from the germline V gene are MNHNY and SVGAGI (reference sequence).

This clonotype has a handful of counts. The chain has TRBV3-1 and TRBJ2-7, with D unclear. The V end was cut by 1 base, the J end by 2 bases, with 12 bases between. Germline CDR1 and CDR2: LGHDT and YNNKEL (reference sequence). CDR3 size: 15 residues. The CDR3, as DNA: TGTGCCAGCAGCCAAGTGGCTCGAAATACCTACGAGCAGTACTTC. Amino acids: CASSQVARNTYEQYF.

As to this clonotype: The germline gene is not matched at one end of the junction; a read error may be the cause. V is TRBV20-1 and J is TRBJ1-1, with 8 positions matching TRBD1. The CDR3 sequence is 13 residues long. CDR1 is DFQATT, CDR2 SNEGSKA, per germline (reference sequence). The CDR3: CSADRGFNTEVFF. The CDR3 coding sequence is TGCAGTGCCGACAGGGGCTTTAACACTGAAGTTTTCTTT.

The gene calls are TRBV9 and TRBJ2-3; D might be TRBD1 or TRBD2, each matching 6 bases. CDR1 and CDR2 from the germline V gene are SGDLS and YYNGEE. This CDR3 is built from 16 residues. Trimming took off 4 bases at V and 3 bases at J, with 18 bases between the two ends. The CDR3 DNA is TGTGCCAGCAGCCCGGAGGGGGGTCACCCGACAGATACGCAGTATTTT. As protein: CASSPEGGHPTDTQYF.

This clonotype was counted between two and nine times. The chain employs TRBV29-1 and TRBJ2-1; D remains unclear. The CDR3 extends over 13 amino acids. Trimming removed 4 bases from V and 0 bases from J, with 7 bases in between. The germline gives CDR1 SQVTM, CDR2 ANQGSEA. The CDR3 DNA reads TGCAGCGTTGCCAGCAGCTCCTACAATGAGCAGTTCTTC. It encodes CSVASSSYNEQFF.